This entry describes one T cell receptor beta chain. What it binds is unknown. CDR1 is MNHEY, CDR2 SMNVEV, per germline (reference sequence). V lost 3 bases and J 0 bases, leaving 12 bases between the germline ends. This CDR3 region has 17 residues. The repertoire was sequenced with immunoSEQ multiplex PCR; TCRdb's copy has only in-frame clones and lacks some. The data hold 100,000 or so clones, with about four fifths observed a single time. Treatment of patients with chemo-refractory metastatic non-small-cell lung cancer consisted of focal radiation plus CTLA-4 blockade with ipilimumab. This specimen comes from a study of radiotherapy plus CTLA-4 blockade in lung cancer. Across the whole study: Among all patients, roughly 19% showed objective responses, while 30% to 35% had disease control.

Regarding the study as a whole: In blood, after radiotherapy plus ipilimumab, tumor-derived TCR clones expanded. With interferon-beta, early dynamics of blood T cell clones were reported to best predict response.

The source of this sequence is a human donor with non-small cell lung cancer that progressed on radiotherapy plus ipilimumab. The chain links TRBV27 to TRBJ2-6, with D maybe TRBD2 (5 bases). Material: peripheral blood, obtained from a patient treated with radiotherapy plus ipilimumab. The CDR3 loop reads CASSFEGASSGANVLTF. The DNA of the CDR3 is TGTGCCAGCAGTTTCGAGGGCGCAAGCTCTGGGGCCAACGTCCTGACTTTC.